This TCR beta chain was identified during a study of identifying expanded T cells in peripheral blood. Assay: immunoSEQ multiplex PCR; the TCRdb copy retains only in-frame clones and omits some. The sample shows more than 55,000 clones, approximately 89% of them seen only once. No infections or other immune events were documented during collection. The specimen sequenced was blood. This clonotype was sampled from a person aged 18 to 69 in good health.

This CDR3 is CASSTGTSEADTQYF. The CDR3 DNA reads TGTGCCAGCAGTACCGGGACTAGCGAGGCAGATACGCAGTATTTT. This chain joins TRBV6-4 and TRBJ2-3; 10 bases agree with TRBD2. This CDR3 is 15 amino acids long. CDR1 and CDR2 from the germline V gene are MRHNA and SNTAGT. The V segment lost 5 bases and the J segment 4 bases; nucleotides outside the gene matches: 6.